A single sample gave rise to the 10 T cell receptor beta chains below, sequenced in a study of vaccination effects on CD4 cells after COVID-19 (dated by TCRdb to between 2021 and 2024). To identify antigen-specific CD4+ T cell clonotypes by their expansion, the ViraFEST assay first stimulated PBMC with viral peptide pools and then applied TCR sequencing. After 10 days of culture, CD4+ T cells were isolated with the EasySep CD4+ T cell isolation kit. The absence of prior SARS-CoV-2 infection in healthy vaccine recipients was confirmed by negative nucleocapsid antibodies before and after vaccination. The antigens for these receptors are not known. The library was generated by the immunoSEQ multiplex PCR assay. The source is immuneACCESS, and TCRdb retained only in-frame sequences with V and J called. Part of the clones is not carried over; for the studies checked, unresolved V genes explain less than half of this, and the remainder is unexplained. Here the sample has more than 40,000 clones; approximately 80% occur a single time. In total, the top ten clones hold around 2.8% of the sample.

Specimen: CD4+ T cells from PBMCs cultured with HCoV-NL63 spike peptides, collected before COVID-19 vaccination. The meaning of the sample's cell subset or site label: HCoV-NL63 spike overlapping peptide pool stimulation. The receptors shown here come from a human donor who received a COVID-19 vaccine.

The chain couples TRBV5-1 to TRBJ2-3, with D tentatively TRBD1 or TRBD2 (6 bases each). The CDR3 length is 15 residues. CDR1 and CDR2 from the germline V gene are SGHRS and YFSETQ. V lost 0 bases and J 2 bases, leaving 10 bases between the germline ends. CDR3: CASSLVGGLTDTQYF. The CDR3, as DNA: TGCGCCAGCAGCTTGGTCGGGGGCCTCACAGATACGCAGTATTTT.

V gene TRBV7-3 combines with J gene TRBJ2-1; possible D gene TRBD2, 6 bases. The CDR3 contains 15 residues. Trimming pared 5 bases from V and 9 bases from J, leaving 20 bases between. CDR1 and CDR2 from the germline V gene are SGHTA and FQGTGA. CDR3 DNA sequence: TGTGCCAGCAGCGACACCTGGGGGGTCCCAGCTGAGCAGTTCTTC. As protein: CASSDTWGVPAEQFF.

The chain carries TRBV12-3 or TRBV12-4 and TRBJ1-2; TRBD1 agrees at 8 bases. Trimming took 6 bases from V and 7 from J; bases not matched to a gene: 7. The CDR3 runs 13 residues. The DNA for the CDR3 is TGTGCCAGCAGAATGACAGGGGTCGGTGGCTACACCTTC. Protein sequence: CASRMTGVGGYTF.

The chain uses TRBV30 and TRBJ1-1, with D perhaps matching TRBD1 (6 bases). The CDR3 has 12 amino acids. Germline values: CDR1 GTSNPN, CDR2 SVGIG (reference sequence). V lost 5 bases and J 4 bases, leaving 11 bases between the germline ends. The DNA for the CDR3 is TGTGCCTGGTGGGGGGGGCTCACTGAAGCTTTCTTT. It is translated as CAWWGGLTEAFF.

The genes are TRBV5-1 and TRBJ2-5; D assignment may be TRBD1 or TRBD2 (7 bases each). The V gene lost 0 bases and the J gene lost 3 bases, with 12 bases spanning the gap. The CDR3 is made up of 15 amino acids. The V gene's germline CDR1 is SGHRS and CDR2 YFSETQ. CDR3 sequence: CASSLVPGGEETQYF. In DNA, the CDR3 is TGCGCCAGCAGCTTGGTCCCAGGGGGGGAAGAGACCCAGTACTTC.

The CDR3 DNA is TGTGCCAGCAGCGTCGGAGGCGATCAGCCCCAGCATTTT. Protein sequence: CASSVGGDQPQHF. J is TRBJ1-5 and V is TRBV7-2, with no clear D. Between the trimmed V and J ends, which lost 5 bases and 5 bases, there was a span of 10 bases. The CDR3 extends over 13 amino acids. The germline V gene has CDR1 SGHTA and CDR2 FQGNSA.

The chain joins TRBV24-1 to TRBJ2-5, with 9 bases aligning to TRBD1. V lost 3 bases to trimming and J lost 4 bases; unmatched junction nucleotides: 5. The CDR3 sequence is 15 residues long. The germline V gene encodes CDR1 KGHDR and CDR2 SFDVKD. For the CDR3, the DNA is TGTGCCACCAGTGATCCTGGACAGGGGCGAGAGACCCAGTACTTC. Translated: CATSDPGQGRETQYF.

J is TRBJ1-5 and V is TRBV9; the match to TRBD1 covers 7 bases. Per germline, CDR1 SGDLS and CDR2 YYNGEE. J lost 6 bases, V lost 1 base, and 4 bases had no gene match. The CDR3 is 14 amino acids. The CDR3 is CASSVNAGGQPQHF. The CDR3 DNA reads as TGTGCCAGCAGCGTAAACGCAGGGGGTCAGCCCCAGCATTTT.

This sequence joins TRBV9 and TRBJ2-1, with D perhaps TRBD1 or TRBD2 (5 bases each). This CDR3 is 17 amino acids long. The germline V and J ends were trimmed by 4 bases and 9 bases, with 26 bases remaining between them. Germline V CDR1 and CDR2: SGDLS, YYNGEE. DNA for the CDR3: TGTGCCAGCAGCCCCCTCCCGGGACGAGTCTCATTCGGTGAGCAGTTCTTC. Its translation is CASSPLPGRVSFGEQFF.

The chain combines TRBV6-5 with TRBJ2-7; TRBD2 matches at 8 bases. V was pared by 6 bases and J by 2 bases, with 9 bases of the junction left unmatched. CDR3 length equals 15 residues. Per the germline V gene, CDR1 is MNHEY and CDR2 is SVGAGI. CDR3: CASSPTGGGTYEQYV. The CDR3 nucleotides are TGTGCCAGCAGCCCGACGGGGGGGGGTACCTACGAGCAGTACGTC.